Listed below are T cell receptor beta chains from one sample, sequenced in a study of blood T cells in healthy people across ages. TCRdb fed the 5' RACE reads into MiXCR, producing one record per CDR3 protein. The sample has approximately 1,000,000 distinct CDR3 sequences, 45% seen once. Source material: blood. The receptors originated from a woman aged 55 to 70 in good health. Each CDR3 is given with its conserved first and last residue. A D gene is named only where the DNA matches it firmly. Some rows mark clone size as missing; the rest say once, few, many or name a class of expanded clone.

V,D,J,size,DNA,CDR3
TRBV15,TRBD2,TRBJ2-7,NA,TGTGCCACCAGCAGAGATCGACTAGCGGGGACCTCCTACGAGCAGTACTTT,CATSRDRLAGTSYEQYF
TRBV4-1,NA,TRBJ2-1,NA,TGCGCCAGCAGCCAAGCCGGAAGTAGGACTACGTACAATGAGCAGTTCTTC,CASSQAGSRTTYNEQFF
TRBV12-3/TRBV12-4,TRBD2,TRBJ2-7,NA,TGTGCCAGCAGTTATCTAGCGGGAGTTAGGAACGAGCAGTACTTC,CASSYLAGVRNEQYF
TRBV5-1,TRBD1,TRBJ2-7,few,TGCGCCAGCAGCGGGACAGACATCTCCTACGAGCAGTACTTC,CASSGTDISYEQYF
TRBV3-1,TRBD2,TRBJ2-7,once,TGTGCCAGCAGCCAAGCGGGCGAGGTATACCTAGCGGGAGAAGTCTACGAGCAGTACTTC,CASSQAGEVYLAGEVYEQYF
TRBV6-5,NA,TRBJ2-7,NA,TGTGCCAGCAGTTACTTCGACGGATTCTACGAGCAGTACTTC,CASSYFDGFYEQYF
TRBV12-3/TRBV12-4,TRBD2,TRBJ2-5,NA,TGTGCCAGCACCATAGCGGGCCGAGAAGAGACCCAGTACTTC,CASTIAGREETQYF
TRBV27,NA,TRBJ2-2,few,TGTGCCAGCAGTTTCCGGGAAAGGGTCGGGGAGCTGTTTTTT,CASSFRERVGELFF
TRBV11-2,NA,TRBJ2-1,NA,TGTGCCAGCAGCTTAGATCAGCTGTACAATGAGCAGTTCTTC,CASSLDQLYNEQFF
TRBV24-1,TRBD2,TRBJ2-1,few,TGTGCCACCAGTCGAGCGGGAGCCTACAATGAGCAGTTCTTC,CATSRAGAYNEQFF
TRBV6-6,TRBD2,TRBJ2-3,NA,TGTGCCAGCTGGGGGACTAGCGGGAGTACAGATACGCAGTATTTT,CASWGTSGSTDTQYF
TRBV28,TRBD2,TRBJ2-7,NA,TGTGCCAGCAGTTCTGCCGGGGGGAACGAGCAGTACTTC,CASSSAGGNEQYF
TRBV7-8,NA,TRBJ2-1,NA,TGTGCCAGCAGCTTACCTGGGTCTCGCGATGAGCAGTTCTTC,CASSLPGSRDEQFF
TRBV2,NA,TRBJ2-1,NA,TGTGCCAGCATTCGGTCCCGAGGCGATGAGCAGTTCTTC,CASIRSRGDEQFF
TRBV25-1,NA,TRBJ2-7,NA,TGTGCCAGCAGTGAAGAAGGATACAGCTACGAGCAGTACTTC,CASSEEGYSYEQYF
TRBV12-3/TRBV12-4,TRBD1,TRBJ1-5,NA,TGTGCCAGCAGTGGAAGGGACAGGGTTAATCAGCCCCAGCGTTTT,CASSGRDRVNQPQRF
TRBV12-3/TRBV12-4,NA,TRBJ2-1,NA,TGTGCCAGCAGTTTAGCGGGAGCCCCGCACGAGCAGTTCTTC,CASSLAGAPHEQFF
TRBV12-3/TRBV12-4,TRBD1,TRBJ1-2,few,TGTGCCAGCAGCCGGGACAGCACCCTAAACTATGGCTACACCTTC,CASSRDSTLNYGYTF
TRBV27,NA,TRBJ2-1,NA,TGTGCCAGCAGTTCCCTTGGCCCGGGACCACCAACCAATGAGCAGTTCTTC,CASSSLGPGPPTNEQFF
TRBV7-6,NA,TRBJ1-1,few,TGTGCCAGCAGCTTAGAGGCTCAGGACACTGAAGCTTTCTTT,CASSLEAQDTEAFF
TRBV7-2,TRBD1,TRBJ2-7,NA,TGTGCCAGCAGCTTAGTACAGGGGGTTAAGTACTTC,CASSLVQGVKYF
TRBV6-5,NA,TRBJ2-5,NA,TGTGCCAGCAGACTACTAGGGCGTAAAGAGACCCAGTACTTC,CASRLLGRKETQYF
TRBV7-9,TRBD2,TRBJ2-5,NA,TGTGCCAGCAGCTCGAGTATAGCGGGCCGTCCCCAGTACTTC,CASSSSIAGRPQYF
TRBV28,NA,TRBJ1-3,NA,TGTGCCAGCAGTTTTGGAGGGGGCTCTGGAAACACCATATATTTT,CASSFGGGSGNTIYF
TRBV18,TRBD1,TRBJ1-2,few,TGTGCCAGCTCACTTATGGACAGGGAAGGCGGCTACACCTTC,CASSLMDREGGYTF
TRBV12-3/TRBV12-4,NA,TRBJ2-6,NA,TGTGCCAGCTGTTTACTACGGGCGGGCACCCGCTCTGGGGCCAACGTCCCGACTTTC,CASCLLRAGTRSGANVPTF
TRBV2,TRBD2,TRBJ2-4,NA,TGTGCCAGCACGCCGGGGGAGGGGGCCAAAAACATTCAGTACTTC,CASTPGEGAKNIQYF
TRBV14,NA,TRBJ2-1,NA,TGCGCCAGCAGCCAAGTGGGAGGGGGCTACAATGAGCAGTTCTTC,CASSQVGGGYNEQFF
TRBV11-2,NA,TRBJ1-2,NA,TGTGCCAGCAGCTTCCCCAGTTTTCTTGAAGGCTACACCTTC,CASSFPSFLEGYTF
TRBV29-1,NA,TRBJ2-7,few,TGCAGCGTTGAAGTTGGCAGGATCGCCGGGGAGCAGTACTTC,CSVEVGRIAGEQYF
TRBV2,TRBD2,TRBJ2-1,NA,TGTGCCAGCAGGAGCGGGAGGGAGAGTGAGCAGTTCTTC,CASRSGRESEQFF
TRBV5-1,TRBD2,TRBJ2-7,NA,TGCGCCAGCAGCTTGGGCAGCGGGAGTAGAAACAATGAGCAGTACTTC,CASSLGSGSRNNEQYF
TRBV9,TRBD1,TRBJ2-7,NA,TGTGCCAGCAGCGTAGACACAGGGGGGACCTACGAGCAGTACTTC,CASSVDTGGTYEQYF
TRBV3-1,NA,TRBJ2-3,NA,TGTGCCAGCAGCCAAGATGGGGAACAGGTTCCAGATACGCAGTATTTT,CASSQDGEQVPDTQYF
TRBV29-1,NA,TRBJ2-6,many,TGCAGCGTTGAAGGGACAGAAACCTCTGGGGCCAACGTCCTGACTTTC,CSVEGTETSGANVLTF
TRBV4-2,NA,TRBJ2-1,NA,TGTGCCAGCAGCCAAGACGCGGGTAGCTCCTACAATGAGCAGTTCTTC,CASSQDAGSSYNEQFF
TRBV7-9,TRBD2,TRBJ2-3,few,TGTGCCAGCAGCCTTAGCGGGTACCCAGATACGCAGTATTTT,CASSLSGYPDTQYF
TRBV7-9,TRBD1,TRBJ2-6,NA,TGTGCCAGCGGGGACAGAATTATTTCTGAGGCCAACGTCCTGACTTTC,CASGDRIISEANVLTF
TRBV5-1,TRBD1,TRBJ2-5,NA,TGCGCCAGCAGCTTGGCCGACAGGGGGCCGGAAGAGACCCAGTACTTC,CASSLADRGPEETQYF
TRBV28,NA,TRBJ1-1,few,TGTGCCAGCAGTTTCCCCCCTGTAGAAGCTTTCTTT,CASSFPPVEAFF
TRBV27,NA,TRBJ2-7,few,TGTGCCAGCAGACTAGTTCTGAGGACCTACGAGCAGTACTTC,CASRLVLRTYEQYF
TRBV28,NA,TRBJ2-5,few,TGTGCCAGCAGTTCTAAATCGCATGGTTGGTACTTC,CASSSKSHGWYF
TRBV10-2,TRBD1,TRBJ1-2,NA,TGCGCCAGCATTGTCGGACAGGGGGCACAAAACTATGGCTACACCTTC,CASIVGQGAQNYGYTF
TRBV24-1,NA,TRBJ2-5,few,TGTGCCACCAGTGATTCCGGGGTAGGGCAAGAGACCCAGTACTTC,CATSDSGVGQETQYF
TRBV27,TRBD1,TRBJ2-7,NA,TGTGCCAGCAGTTTATCCGGGACAGGGGTGTACGAGCAGTACTTC,CASSLSGTGVYEQYF
TRBV10-3,NA,TRBJ2-5,NA,TGTGCCATCAGTGTTCCGTCAGCCCTCGGGAATGAGCAGTACTTC,CAISVPSALGNEQYF
TRBV12-3/TRBV12-4,NA,TRBJ2-7,few,TGTGCCAGCAGTCCGAAGGACGGATCCTACGAGCAGTACTTC,CASSPKDGSYEQYF
TRBV7-9,TRBD1,TRBJ1-4,NA,TGTGCCAGCAGCCTGGGACAGTACAATAAAAAACTGTTTTTT,CASSLGQYNKKLFF
TRBV20-1,NA,TRBJ2-7,NA,TGCAGTGCCCCGACCGGGGCGAACTCCTACAATGAGCAGTACTTC,CSAPTGANSYNEQYF
TRBV6-5,TRBD2,TRBJ2-1,few,TGTGCCAGCAGTTTACAACTAGCGGGGGTCAGGGAGCAGTTCTTC,CASSLQLAGVREQFF
TRBV18,TRBD2,TRBJ2-5,NA,TGTGCCAGCTCACCACAGCCGCCTAGCGGGGCTCAAGAGACCCAGTACTTC,CASSPQPPSGAQETQYF
TRBV9,NA,TRBJ2-5,once,TGTGCCAGCAGCGTAGCCCCTTACAATGAGCAGTACTTC,CASSVAPYNEQYF
TRBV5-6,NA,TRBJ1-2,NA,TGTGCCAGCAGTTACCGGGACGGAGGTCTTTTGAGCTATGGCTACACCTTC,CASSYRDGGLLSYGYTF
TRBV2,TRBD1,TRBJ2-7,NA,TGTGCCAGCAGGGGTCGGGACAGGGCCCACGAGCAGTACTTC,CASRGRDRAHEQYF